The clone carrying this TCR beta chain has ten or more counts. This CDR3 has 16 amino acids. Germline trimming cut 6 bases from V and 2 bases from J; bases unmatched to any gene: 10. This sample was taken from a study of T-cell memory formation after mild COVID-19. Each CDR3 protein is one row after TCRdb ran MiXCR on the 5' RACE reads. The sample has tens of thousands of distinct CDR3 sequences; roughly 14% are singletons. The chain joins TRBV12-3 or TRBV12-4 to TRBJ2-1; TRBD2 agrees at 7 bases. The sequence was collected from an adult woman who had mild COVID-19 (a few samples of this study predate the infection). Cell type and time point are not known. Sequencing was performed on PBMCs or a T cell subset sorted from them (not recorded which). The CDR3 spells CASRPISGETYNEQFF. CDR3 DNA: TGTGCCAGCAGACCCATCAGCGGGGAGACCTACAATGAGCAGTTCTTC.